This T cell receptor beta chain is from a study of T cell responses to AZD1222 COVID-19 vaccine. At the level of the study: Second-dose intervals near 4 or 12 weeks were combined. Findings and limits, study-wide: Donors were largely white British and mainly female; clonal diversity was possibly underestimated.

TCRdb keeps only in-frame clones here, not all; method: immunoSEQ multiplex PCR. The data show 95,000 to 110,000 clones, 88% seen once. This CDR3 is built from 13 residues. The V end was cut by 1 base, the J end by 8 bases, with 11 bases between. The germline V gene has CDR1 SEHNR and CDR2 FQNEAQ (reference sequence). This clone was found once. Its antigen remains unidentified. The sequences come from peripheral blood, collected on day 0 of AZD1222 vaccination. The genes are TRBV7-9 and TRBJ1-2; a weak D match, TRBD1 (5 bases). The receptor was isolated from an adult in good health. The chain's CDR3 is CASSLEGYRGYTF. CDR3 sequence (DNA): TGTGCCAGCAGCTTAGAGGGGTACCGCGGCTACACCTTC.